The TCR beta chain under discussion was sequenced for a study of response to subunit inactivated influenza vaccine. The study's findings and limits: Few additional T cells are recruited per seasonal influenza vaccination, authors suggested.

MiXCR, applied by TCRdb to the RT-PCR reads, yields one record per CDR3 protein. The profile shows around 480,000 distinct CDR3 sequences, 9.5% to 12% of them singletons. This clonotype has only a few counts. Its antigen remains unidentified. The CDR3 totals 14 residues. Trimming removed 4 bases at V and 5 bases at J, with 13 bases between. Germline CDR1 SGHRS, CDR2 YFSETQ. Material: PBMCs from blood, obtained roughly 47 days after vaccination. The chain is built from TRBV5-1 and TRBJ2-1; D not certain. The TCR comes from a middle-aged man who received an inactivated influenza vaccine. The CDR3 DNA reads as TGCGCCAGCAGCCGACATGGCCTCCACAATGAGCAGTTCTTC. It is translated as CASSRHGLHNEQFF.